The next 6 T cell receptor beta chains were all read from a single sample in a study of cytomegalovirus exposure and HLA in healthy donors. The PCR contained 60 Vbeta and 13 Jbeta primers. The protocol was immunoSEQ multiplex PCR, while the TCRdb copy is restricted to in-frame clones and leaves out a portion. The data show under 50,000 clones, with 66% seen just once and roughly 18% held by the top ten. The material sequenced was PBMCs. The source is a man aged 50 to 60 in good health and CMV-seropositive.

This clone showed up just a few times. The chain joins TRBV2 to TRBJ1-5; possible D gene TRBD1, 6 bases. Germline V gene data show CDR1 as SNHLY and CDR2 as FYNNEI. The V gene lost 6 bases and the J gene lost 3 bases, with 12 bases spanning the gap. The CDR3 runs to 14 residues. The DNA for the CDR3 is TGTGCCAGCAGGGCGGACAGTAACAATCAGCCCCAGCATTTT. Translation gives CASRADSNNQPQHF.

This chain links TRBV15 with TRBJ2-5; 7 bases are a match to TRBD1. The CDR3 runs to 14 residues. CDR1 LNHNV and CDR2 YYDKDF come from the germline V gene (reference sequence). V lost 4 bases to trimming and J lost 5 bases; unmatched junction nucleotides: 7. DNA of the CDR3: TGTGCCACCAGCATCCGACAGGGTTGGGAGACCCAGTACTTC. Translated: CATSIRQGWETQYF.

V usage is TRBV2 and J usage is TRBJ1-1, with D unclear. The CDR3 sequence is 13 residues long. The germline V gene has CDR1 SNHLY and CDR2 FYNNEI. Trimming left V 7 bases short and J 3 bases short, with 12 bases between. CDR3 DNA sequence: TGTGCCAGCAATATACTCTCGGACACTGAAGCTTTCTTT. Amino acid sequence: CASNILSDTEAFF.

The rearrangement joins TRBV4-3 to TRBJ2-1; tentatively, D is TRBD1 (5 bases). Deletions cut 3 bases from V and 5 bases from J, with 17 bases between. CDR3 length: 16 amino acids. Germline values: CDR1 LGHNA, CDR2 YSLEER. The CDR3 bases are TGCGCCAGCAGCCAGCACACAGGACCCAGAAACAATGAGCAGTTCTTC. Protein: CASSQHTGPRNNEQFF.

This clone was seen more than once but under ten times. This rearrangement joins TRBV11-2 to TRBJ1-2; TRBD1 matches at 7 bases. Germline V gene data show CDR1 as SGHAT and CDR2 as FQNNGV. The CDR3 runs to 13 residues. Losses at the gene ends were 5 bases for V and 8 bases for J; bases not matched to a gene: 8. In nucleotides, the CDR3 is TGTGCCAGCAGCCAGGACAGGCTTCGAGGCTACACCTTC. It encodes CASSQDRLRGYTF. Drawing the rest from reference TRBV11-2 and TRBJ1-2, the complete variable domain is EAGVAQSPRYKIIEKRQSVAFWCNPISGHATLYWYQQILGQGPKLLIQFQNNGVVDDSQLPKDRFSAERLKGVDSTLKIQPAKLEDSAVYLCASSQDRLRGYTFGSGTRLTVV.

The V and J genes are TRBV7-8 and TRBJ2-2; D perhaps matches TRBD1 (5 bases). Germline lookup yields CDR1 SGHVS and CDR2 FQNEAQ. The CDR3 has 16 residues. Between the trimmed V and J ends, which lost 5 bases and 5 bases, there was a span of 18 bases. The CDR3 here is CASSPHGRVFTGELFF. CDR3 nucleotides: TGTGCCAGCAGCCCCCATGGCAGGGTTTTTACCGGGGAGCTGTTTTTT.